One and the same sample provided the 24 T cell receptor beta chains below, sequenced in a study of pediatric ulcerative colitis. Sequencing used immunoSEQ multiplex PCR; TCRdb keeps in-frame clones, though not all of them. The profile shows some 15,000 clones, approximately 80% of them singletons. Rectal tissue came from one to two pinch biopsies taken at colonoscopy. The sequenced sample consisted of gut tissue. These receptors came from a boy between 10 and 17 years old who was a control in a study of pediatric ulcerative colitis.

The V and J genes are TRBV18 and TRBJ2-3, with 10 nucleotides matching TRBD1. CDR1 and CDR2 from the germline V gene are KGHSH and LQKENI. The CDR3 covers 14 residues. J was trimmed by 3 bases and V by 3 bases; bases with no gene match: 0. The CDR3 is CASSPGQGTDTQYF. The CDR3 DNA sequence: TGTGCCAGCTCACCGGGACAGGGGACAGATACGCAGTATTTT.

The chain couples TRBV5-1 to TRBJ1-2; D may be TRBD1 (5 bases). This CDR3 has 15 amino acids. Germline CDR1 is SGHRS and CDR2 is YFSETQ. The V gene lost 0 bases and the J gene lost 0 bases, with 9 bases spanning the gap. CDR3 loop: CASSLEGKANYGYTF. DNA for the CDR3: TGCGCCAGCAGCTTGGAGGGGAAAGCTAACTATGGCTACACCTTC.

This rearrangement joins TRBV21-1 to TRBJ1-2. TRBV21-1 is described as a pseudogene. The CDR3 is 17 amino acids. CDR3 in DNA: TGTGCCAGCAGCTCCTGTAAAGAGAAGGACCCGGCCGGGGGCTACACCTTC. Its protein is CASSSCKEKDPAGGYTF.

The chain joins TRBV5-4 to TRBJ2-1; a possible D gene is TRBD1 (6 bases). The CDR3 is made up of 15 amino acids. Germline V gene lookup returns CDR1 SGHNT and CDR2 YYREEE (reference sequence). V lost 1 base and J 5 bases, leaving 13 bases between the germline ends. The CDR3 spells CASSLWGPGDNEQFF. CDR3 DNA: TGTGCCAGCAGCTTGTGGGGGCCCGGGGACAATGAGCAGTTCTTC.

The chain is built from TRBV9 and TRBJ1-6, with a weak D call TRBD1 (6 bases). CDR3 length: 15 residues. Germline values: CDR1 SGDLS, CDR2 YYNGEE. The V end was cut by 3 bases, the J end by 7 bases, with 14 bases between. The CDR3 reads CASSGGGRQNSPLHF. CDR3 DNA sequence: TGTGCCAGCAGCGGAGGGGGGCGGCAGAATTCACCCCTCCACTTT.

The V call is TRBV6-1, the J call TRBJ1-4; no reliable D call. This CDR3 has 16 residues. Germline V lookup: CDR1 MNHNS, CDR2 SASEGT. Trimming removed 0 bases from V and 7 bases from J, with 15 bases in between. The CDR3 DNA follows: TGTGCCAGCAGTGAAGCGTCGATGGGGTGGGGTGAAAAACTGTTTTTT. Translation gives CASSEASMGWGEKLFF.

Here the CDR3 reads CASSEMSISYEQYF. In DNA form, the CDR3 reads TGTGCCAGCAGTGAAATGTCTATATCCTACGAGCAGTACTTC. The rearrangement links TRBV2 to TRBJ2-7; no clear D gene. The CDR3 has 14 amino acids. The V and J ends lost 2 bases and 1 base respectively, with 9 bases between them. From germline, CDR1 is SNHLY and CDR2 FYNNEI.

The J gene is TRBJ1-2, the V gene TRBV7-3; D not resolved. Germline CDR1 is SGHTA and CDR2 is FQGTGA. V was trimmed by 3 bases and J by 6 bases, leaving 11 bases between them. The CDR3 totals 13 residues. The CDR3 loop is CASSLSSRDGYTF. The CDR3, as DNA: TGTGCCAGCAGCTTGTCCAGCCGTGATGGCTACACCTTC. Full variable domain (rest looked up from reference TRBV7-3 and TRBJ1-2): GAGVSQTPSNKVTEKGKYVELRCDPISGHTALYWYRQSLGQGPEFLIYFQGTGAADDSGLPNDRFFAVRPEGSVSTLKIQRTERGDSAVYLCASSLSSRDGYTFGSGTRLTVV.

This clone was seen only a few times. The chain couples TRBV18 to TRBJ1-2; TRBD1 matches at 9 bases. Germline values: CDR1 KGHSH, CDR2 LQKENI. V shed 3 bases and J 7 bases; nucleotides not matched to a gene: 6. The length of the CDR3 is 14 residues. This CDR3 is CASSPAGQGGGYTF. The CDR3 DNA reads as TGTGCCAGCTCACCCGCGGGACAGGGCGGTGGCTACACCTTC. Full variable domain (missing parts from reference TRBV18 and TRBJ1-2): NAGVMQNPRHLVRRRGQEARLRCSPMKGHSHVYWYRQLPEEGLKFMVYLQKENIIDESGMPKERFSAEFPKEGPSILRIQQVVRGDSAAYFCASSPAGQGGGYTFGSGTRLTVV.

This clone came up once. The chain uses TRBV9 and TRBJ2-3; 9 nucleotides agree with TRBD2. Germline V gene sequence: CDR1 SGDLS, CDR2 YYNGEE. J was trimmed by 9 bases and V by 2 bases; bases with no gene match: 4. The CDR3 consists of 13 residues. Written as DNA, the CDR3 is TGTGCCAGCAGCGTCGATAGCGGGAGAACGCAGTATTTT. It codes for CASSVDSGRTQYF.

The DNA of the CDR3 is TGTGCCAGCAGTTATGGACTAGCGGACTCCTACAATGAGCAGTTCTTC. Its translation is CASSYGLADSYNEQFF. This chain joins TRBV6-5 and TRBJ2-1, with 10 bases fitting TRBD2. CDR1 and CDR2 from the germline V gene are MNHEY and SVGAGI. J was trimmed by 0 bases and V by 3 bases; bases with no gene match: 2. The CDR3 totals 16 residues.

The J gene is TRBJ2-7, the V gene TRBV21-1; TRBD1 is the table's D call and was not checked against the DNA. TRBV21-1 is a listed pseudogene. The CDR3 runs to 17 residues. The CDR3 nucleotides read TGTGCCAGCAGCAAAGGGGCCGACAGGGGGCTATTGTACGAGCAGTACTTC. Protein product: CASSKGADRGLLYEQYF.

The J gene is TRBJ2-7, the V gene TRBV6-6; 7 nucleotides align to TRBD1. The CDR3 spans 12 residues. The germline V gene encodes CDR1 MNHNY and CDR2 SVGAGI (reference sequence). The V and J ends lost 5 bases and 12 bases, in that order; junction bases with no gene match: 10. The CDR3 spells CASSQLLGTVYF. CDR3 nucleotide sequence: TGTGCCAGCAGTCAACTCCTCGGGACAGTGTACTTC.

J is TRBJ1-4 and V is TRBV28; D may be TRBD1 (6 bases). Germline CDR1 MDHEN, CDR2 SYDVKM. V was shortened by 6 bases and J by 8 bases, with 22 bases between the two germline ends. This CDR3 is built from 16 residues. CDR3 in amino acids: CASRFRGTKVGEKLFF. CDR3 DNA: TGTGCCAGCAGATTCAGAGGGACAAAAGTGGGCGAAAAACTGTTTTTT. Full variable domain (missing parts from reference TRBV28 and TRBJ1-4): DVKVTQSSRYLVKRTGEKVFLECVQDMDHENMFWYRQDPGLGLRLIYFSYDVKMKEKGDIPEGYSVSREKKERFSLILESASTNQTSMYLCASRFRGTKVGEKLFFGSGTQLSVL.

This clone was seen more than once but under ten times. J is TRBJ1-1 and V is TRBV18; D gene ambiguous. Germline V gene lookup returns CDR1 KGHSH and CDR2 LQKENI. CDR3 size: 14 residues. The germline V and J ends were trimmed by 3 bases and 0 bases, with 8 bases remaining between them. The CDR3 sequence is CASSPRSLNTEAFF. The CDR3 DNA reads TGTGCCAGCTCACCCCGTTCGTTGAACACTGAAGCTTTCTTT.

This chain connects TRBV6-1 to TRBJ1-6; 8 bases line up with TRBD1. CDR3 length: 14 amino acids. Per the germline V gene, CDR1 is MNHNS and CDR2 is SASEGT. V was clipped by 6 bases and J by 8 bases; unmatched bases: 6. Here the CDR3 reads CASSPGQADSPLHF. The CDR3 bases are TGTGCCAGCAGCCCGGGACAGGCGGATTCACCCCTCCACTTT.

This clone was recorded a few times. The chain combines TRBV29-1 with TRBJ1-1, with TRBD1 matching over 8 bases. CDR1 and CDR2 from the germline V gene are SQVTM and ANQGSEA. There are 13 residues in the CDR3. V gave up 5 bases and J gave up 7 bases; unmatched junction bases: 9. The CDR3 sequence is CSVIATGVGEAFF. In DNA form, the CDR3 reads TGCAGCGTTATAGCGACAGGGGTAGGTGAAGCTTTCTTT.

The rearrangement uses TRBV6-5 and TRBJ2-1; 9 bases are shared with TRBD2. The CDR3 loop spans 14 amino acids. The germline CDR1 and CDR2 sequences are MNHEY and SVGAGI. J lost 7 bases, V lost 8 bases, and 9 bases had no gene match. CDR3 amino acids: CASVAGGPMNEQFF. DNA for the CDR3: TGTGCCAGCGTGGCGGGAGGGCCTATGAATGAGCAGTTCTTC.

The V gene is TRBV4-2, the J gene TRBJ2-7; tentatively, D is TRBD1 (6 bases). Germline CDR1 LGHNA, CDR2 YNFKEQ. V gave up 5 bases and J gave up 3 bases, with 14 bases separating them. The CDR3 is 14 residues long. The CDR3 here is CASSEGQGSYEQYF. The DNA of the CDR3 is TGTGCCAGCAGCGAAGGCCAGGGGAGCTACGAGCAGTACTTC.

V is TRBV2 and J is TRBJ1-4; 7 nucleotides line up with TRBD1. The CDR3 has 12 amino acids. The J segment lost 7 bases and the V segment lost 6 bases, leaving 2 bases of the junction unmatched. Germline V gene data show CDR1 as SNHLY and CDR2 as FYNNEI. The CDR3 protein is CASRQGLEKLFF. CDR3 DNA: TGTGCCAGCAGACAGGGGCTTGAAAAACTGTTTTTT.

V and J are TRBV6-5 and TRBJ1-3; the D is unclear. Germline lookup yields CDR1 MNHEY and CDR2 SVGAGI. This CDR3 has 13 amino acids. The germline V and J ends were trimmed by 6 bases and 7 bases, with 13 bases remaining between them. CDR3 sequence reads: CASSGVKGNTIYF. CDR3 nucleotide sequence: TGTGCCAGCAGCGGGGTAAAAGGGAACACCATATATTTT.

This chain links TRBV6-5 with TRBJ1-2; D is perhaps TRBD1 (6 bases). CDR3 length equals 13 residues. The germline V gene encodes CDR1 MNHEY and CDR2 SVGAGI. The V and J ends lost 4 bases and 4 bases respectively, with 10 bases between them. This CDR3 is CASSFARGYGYTF. CDR3 nucleotides: TGTGCCAGCAGTTTCGCCAGGGGCTATGGCTACACCTTC.

The count of this clone is one. V gene TRBV13 combines with J gene TRBJ1-2; perhaps TRBD1 as D (5 bases). The germline gives CDR1 PRHDT, CDR2 FYEKMQ (reference sequence). The CDR3 covers 16 residues. V lost 0 bases to trimming and J lost 0 bases, with 11 bases between them. The CDR3 loop is CASSLGLGAANYGYTF. The DNA of the CDR3 is TGTGCCAGCAGCTTAGGCCTCGGGGCGGCTAACTATGGCTACACCTTC.

The chain combines TRBV25-1 with TRBJ1-4; D call uncertain. Germline loops: CDR1 MGHDK, CDR2 SYGVNS. CDR3 length: 15 amino acids. V was clipped by 3 bases and J by 0 bases, with 8 bases between them. Here the CDR3 reads CASSDQKATNEKLFF. In DNA form, the CDR3 reads TGTGCCAGCAGTGACCAGAAGGCAACTAATGAAAAACTGTTTTTT.